This TCR beta chain stems from a study of blood T cells in healthy people across ages. Each donor had 9 to 10 milliliters of peripheral blood drawn. Total RNA, at least 5.5 micrograms per sample, was extracted from PBMCs. The study, taken as a whole, reports: Because donor CMV status was unknown, expanded clonotype changes were possibly confounded. Older age coincided with a roughly linear decline in TCR beta diversity per million T cells.

A word on this clonotype: Its antigen is not known.

Germline V lookup: CDR1 DFQATT, CDR2 SNEGSKA (reference sequence). The ends lost 5 bases at V and 4 bases at J; junction bases unmatched: 10. The CDR3 loop spans 15 amino acids. It was with a sample-barcoded 5' primer and a J-beta primer mix that a second PCR of roughly 7 to 11 cycles was run. TCRdb ran MiXCR on the 5' RACE reads and lists one entry per CDR3 protein. This table holds about 680,000 distinct CDR3 sequences, 45% to 50% found once. Sample: blood. This sequence was found in a woman aged 60-75 years in good health. V gene TRBV20-1 combines with J gene TRBJ2-1, with TRBD2 identical over 8 bases. Here the CDR3 reads CSARRASGSYNEQFF. The CDR3, as DNA: TGCAGTGCTCGCCGCGCCAGCGGGAGTTACAATGAGCAGTTCTTC.